The 11 T cell receptor beta chains below come from one sample, sequenced in a study of T-cell memory formation after mild COVID-19. TCRdb re-called the 5' RACE reads through MiXCR, storing one row per CDR3 protein. The sample carries around 310,000 distinct CDR3 sequences, 20% recorded once. Sequenced: PBMCs or a T cell subset sorted from them (not recorded which). These receptors were taken from a man between 18 and 35 years old who had mild COVID-19 (a few samples of this study predate the infection). Cell type and time point are not known.

The gene calls are TRBV11-2 and TRBJ2-3, with 9 bases matching TRBD1. The CDR3 length is 13 residues. V shed 5 bases, J shed 5 bases, and the junction held 2 bases outside the gene matches. CDR1 SGHAT and CDR2 FQNNGV come from the germline V gene. The CDR3 nucleotides are TGTGCCAGCAGCCGGGACAGGGAAGATACGCAGTATTTT. This gives the protein CASSRDREDTQYF. Based on the CDR3 plus reference TRBV11-2 and TRBJ2-3, the full variable domain is EAGVAQSPRYKIIEKRQSVAFWCNPISGHATLYWYQQILGQGPKLLIQFQNNGVVDDSQLPKDRFSAERLKGVDSTLKIQPAKLEDSAVYLCASSRDREDTQYFGPGTRLTVL.

This clonotype came up a few times. V and J are TRBV7-2 and TRBJ2-3, with D perhaps assigned TRBD1 or TRBD2 (6 bases each). Germline V gene sequence: CDR1 SGHTA, CDR2 FQGNSA. The V end lost 8 bases, the J end lost 1 base, and 16 bases lay between the germline ends. The CDR3 contains 15 residues. The chain's CDR3 is CASGLGGGGTDTQYF. As DNA, the CDR3 is TGTGCCAGCGGACTGGGGGGCGGTGGCACAGATACGCAGTATTTT.

The chain carries TRBV7-9 and TRBJ1-3; D not resolved. The V end lost 0 bases, the J end lost 1 base, and 10 bases lay between the germline ends. CDR1 and CDR2 (germline): SEHNR, FQNEAQ (reference sequence). This CDR3 has 16 amino acids. The CDR3 region has the DNA TGTGCCAGCAGCTTAGCAGGGCGAGGGTCTGGAAACACCATATATTTT. It specifies CASSLAGRGSGNTIYF.

This clonotype was recorded a few times. The J gene is TRBJ2-7, the V gene TRBV6-5; D is perhaps TRBD1 (6 bases). The CDR3 is 14 amino acids. The V end was cut by 8 bases, the J end by 3 bases, with 17 bases between. Germline CDR1 is MNHEY and CDR2 is SVGAGI. This CDR3 reads CASRPGTGFYEQYF. The CDR3 DNA reads TGTGCCAGCCGTCCGGGTACAGGGTTCTACGAGCAGTACTTC.

This clonotype was seen a few times. The chain couples TRBV7-9 to TRBJ2-3, with D unresolved. V was cut by 3 bases and J by 3 bases, with 13 bases left in between. Germline CDR1 and CDR2: SEHNR and FQNEAQ (reference sequence). This CDR3 region has 15 residues. CDR3 nucleotide sequence: TGTGCCAGCAGCTTCCCCTCACCTTCTACAGATACGCAGTATTTT. Translation gives CASSFPSPSTDTQYF.

The chain recombines TRBV3-1 with TRBJ1-2; possible D gene TRBD1, 5 bases. This CDR3 contains 14 residues. Germline V lookup: CDR1 LGHDT, CDR2 YNNKEL (reference sequence). V was pared by 1 base and J by 5 bases, with 11 bases between. In DNA, the CDR3 is TGTGCCAGCAGCCAAGTGCAGGGAAGGTATGGCTACACCTTC. It translates to CASSQVQGRYGYTF.

This clonotype occurred a few times. This sequence joins TRBV7-2 and TRBJ1-1; tentative D call: TRBD1 (5 bases). From germline, CDR1 is SGHTA and CDR2 FQGNSA. The length of the CDR3 is 15 residues. Trimming took off 5 bases at V and 0 bases at J, with 13 bases between the two ends. The CDR3 region has the DNA TGTGCCAGCAGCCCGGGGGGACGGTTGAACACTGAAGCTTTCTTT. This sequence encodes CASSPGGRLNTEAFF.

The chain couples TRBV12-3 or TRBV12-4 to TRBJ2-3, with D perhaps TRBD2 (6 bases). V lost 6 bases and J lost 0, with 13 bases in between. The CDR3 covers 15 residues. The CDR3 nucleotides are TGTGCCAGCAGGACGCGGGGAGCTAGCACAGATACGCAGTATTTT. It codes for CASRTRGASTDTQYF.

The J gene is TRBJ2-1, the V gene TRBV6-5; 7 bases agree with TRBD1. Trimming removed 5 bases from V and 9 bases from J; junction bases left unmatched: 7. The V gene's germline CDR1 is MNHEY and CDR2 SVGAGI. The CDR3 is made up of 13 amino acids. The CDR3 is CASSPTGYAEQFF. In nucleotides, the CDR3 is TGTGCCAGCAGTCCGACAGGGTACGCTGAGCAGTTCTTC.

This chain joins TRBV7-2 and TRBJ1-3; 7 bases are shared with TRBD1. CDR1 and CDR2 from the germline V gene are SGHTA and FQGNSA. This CDR3 region has 14 residues. V was pared by 5 bases and J by 4 bases, with 5 bases of the junction left unmatched. In nucleotides, the CDR3 is TGTGCCAGCAGCCCGACAGGGAACGGAAACACCATATATTTT. Amino acids: CASSPTGNGNTIYF.

V is TRBV6-7 and J is TRBJ2-2; D remains ambiguous. TRBV6-7 is sorted into the ORF group, with uncertain function. The CDR3 covers 16 residues. Trimming took off 5 bases at V and 7 bases at J, with 20 bases between the two ends. The DNA of the CDR3 is TGTGCCAGCAGTCTCACCGACCCGATGATGCACGGGGAGCTGTTTTTT. Translation: CASSLTDPMMHGELFF.